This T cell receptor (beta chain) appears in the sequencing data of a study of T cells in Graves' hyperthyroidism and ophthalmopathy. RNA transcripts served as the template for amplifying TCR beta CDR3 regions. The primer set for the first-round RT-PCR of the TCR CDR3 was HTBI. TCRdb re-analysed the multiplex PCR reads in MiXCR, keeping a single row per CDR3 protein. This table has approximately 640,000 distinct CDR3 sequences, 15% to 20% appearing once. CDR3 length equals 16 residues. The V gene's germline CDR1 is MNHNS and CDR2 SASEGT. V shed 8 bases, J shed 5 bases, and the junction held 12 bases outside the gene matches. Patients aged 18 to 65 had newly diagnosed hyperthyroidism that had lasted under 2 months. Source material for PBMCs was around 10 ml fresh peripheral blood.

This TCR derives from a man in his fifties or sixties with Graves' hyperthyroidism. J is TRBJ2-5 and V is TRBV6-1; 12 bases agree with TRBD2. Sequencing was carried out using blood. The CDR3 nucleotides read TGTGCCAGCCCCACCAAGACTAGCGGGAGACAGGAGACCCAGTACTTC. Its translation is CASPTKTSGRQETQYF.